The next 9 T cell receptor beta chains were all read from a single sample in a study of metastatic and nonmetastatic thyroid tumors. The entire patient cohort was treatment-naive prior to thyroid surgery. Through MiXCR, TCRdb re-clonotyped the PCR reads. This repertoire shows approximately 16,000 clones, around 33% found once; its top ten account for over 10%. The sample consisted of tumor tissue. The receptors here all came from a male donor with papillary thyroid cancer or a benign thyroid nodule (not recorded which). Some clones in this sample may be carry-over from other donors' samples.

In this sample, this clone is medium-sized (0.01 to 0.1%). The chain employs TRBV2 and TRBJ1-1, with 7 bases identical to TRBD1. The ends lost 7 bases at V and 1 base at J; junction bases unmatched: 6. The germline CDR1 and CDR2 sequences are SNHLY and FYNNEI. CDR3 length equals 14 residues. This CDR3 is CASTRGTANTEAFF. CDR3 DNA sequence: TGTGCCAGCACTCGCGGGACAGCGAACACTGAAGCTTTCTTT.

The table lists this clone with a count of one. J is TRBJ1-1 and V is TRBV20-1, with 9 positions matching TRBD1. The CDR3 extends over 14 amino acids. Trimming took 7 bases from V and 6 from J; bases not matched to a gene: 12. Germline values: CDR1 DFQATT, CDR2 SNEGSKA (reference sequence). This CDR3 reads CSGPTGGGRAEAFF. As DNA, the CDR3 is TGCAGTGGGCCTACAGGGGGCGGGCGCGCTGAAGCTTTCTTT.

This clone was seen many times. The rearrangement uses TRBV12-3 or TRBV12-4 and TRBJ2-1, with D possibly being TRBD1 (6 bases). The V end was cut by 8 bases, the J end by 8 bases, with 19 bases between. CDR3 length: 14 amino acids. The DNA for the CDR3 is TGTGCCAGCGGTCCGATACAGGGTACGGATGAGCAGTTCTTC. Amino acid sequence: CASGPIQGTDEQFF.

This clone occurred a few times. The chain joins TRBV6-2 or TRBV6-3 to TRBJ2-2, with 12 bases identical to TRBD2. The germline CDR1 and CDR2 sequences are MNHEY and SVGEGT. The CDR3 loop spans 15 amino acids. V trimming: 5 bases; J trimming: 5 bases; junction bases outside the gene matches: 3. CDR3 bases: TGTGCCAGCAGTCGACTAGCGGGAGAAACCGGGGAGCTGTTTTTT. Translation gives CASSRLAGETGELFF.

The chain is built from TRBV19 and TRBJ1-2; no definite D call. The CDR3 runs to 13 residues. V lost 2 bases and J 3 bases, leaving 7 bases between the germline ends. Germline lookup yields CDR1 LNHDA and CDR2 SQIVND (reference sequence). CDR3 DNA sequence: TGTGCCAGTAGTATACCGGGCTACTATGGCTACACCTTC. Translation: CASSIPGYYGYTF.

The V call is TRBV7-8, the J call TRBJ1-5; D is possibly TRBD1 (6 bases). Per germline, CDR1 SGHVS and CDR2 FQNEAQ. The CDR3 loop spans 14 amino acids. V was trimmed by 5 bases and J by 4 bases, leaving 12 bases between them. CDR3 protein: CASSPGTGNQPQHF. CDR3 bases: TGTGCCAGCAGCCCTGGAACAGGGAATCAGCCCCAGCATTTT. Together with reference TRBV7-8 and TRBJ1-5, the CDR3 gives the full variable domain: GAGVSQSPRYKVAKRGQDVALRCDPISGHVSLFWYQQALGQGPEFLTYFQNEAQLDKSGLPSDRFFAERPEGSVSTLKIQRTQQEDSAVYLCASSPGTGNQPQHFGDGTRLSIL.

This clone was seen once. J is TRBJ2-7 and V is TRBV3-1, with 9 bases lining up with TRBD2. Germline CDR1 LGHDT, CDR2 YNNKEL (reference sequence). CDR3 length: 14 residues. Unmatched junction bases numbered 4, after V lost 3 bases and J lost 4 bases. The CDR3 DNA is TGTGCCAGCAGCCAGGGACTAGCATCTTACGAGCAGTACTTC. Protein product: CASSQGLASYEQYF.

This rearrangement joins TRBV19 to TRBJ2-1, with D perhaps matching TRBD1 (6 bases). The CDR3 extends over 15 amino acids. CDR1 LNHDA and CDR2 SQIVND come from the germline V gene (reference sequence). Deletions cut 3 bases from V and 3 bases from J, with 12 bases between. As DNA, the CDR3 is TGTGCCAGTAGTATCCAGGGGATTGGCTACAATGAGCAGTTCTTC. This sequence encodes CASSIQGIGYNEQFF.

This clone was found many times. The genes are TRBV12-3 or TRBV12-4 and TRBJ1-5, with a possible D match to TRBD1 (5 bases). The CDR3 sequence is 13 residues long. Trimming pared 9 bases from V and 6 bases from J, leaving 15 bases between. The CDR3 is CASGDRPSQPQHF. The CDR3 DNA reads as TGTGCCAGTGGAGACAGACCTAGTCAGCCCCAGCATTTT.